Listed below are T cell receptor beta chains from one sample, sequenced in a study of T cell responses to AZD1222 COVID-19 vaccine. Some clones are missing from TCRdb's copy, which holds only in-frame ones; the method was immunoSEQ multiplex PCR. There are 150,000 to 200,000 clones in the sample; about 90% occur only once, and 1% to 1.5% lies in the top ten. The source material was peripheral blood, sampled 28 days after the second AZD1222 dose. Receptors were obtained from an adult who received the AZD1222 COVID-19 vaccine. Each CDR3 is given with its conserved first and last residue. Fields, in order: clone size, V gene, CDR3 length, J gene, D gene, CDR3 protein, CDR3 DNA. D genes are given only for firm matches. Expanded clones are given a class, and other clones once, few, many or no size at all.

>NA|TRBV29-1|11|TRBJ2-3|NA
CSVEARDTQYF
TGCAGCGTTGAGGCCCGAGATACGCAGTATTTT
>NA|TRBV30|15|TRBJ2-5|NA
CAIRQAKTSIWTQYF
TGTGCCATACGACAGGCGAAGACTTCAATCTGGACCCAGTACTTC
>NA|TRBV2|11|TRBJ2-7|NA
CASSRITGPYF
TGTGCCAGCAGTCGGATAACCGGGCCGTACTTC
>NA|TRBV5-6|13|TRBJ1-2|NA
CASSLYGAGGYTF
TGTGCCAGCAGCTTGTACGGGGCCGGTGGCTACACCTTC
>NA|TRBV3-1/TRBV3-2|16|TRBJ2-7|NA
CASSQVLGSSSARWYF
TGTGCCAGCAGCCAAGTCTTGGGGTCATCTAGCGCGAGATGGTACTTC
>NA|TRBV30|13|TRBJ1-6|NA
CAWRTRMYSPLHF
TGTGCCTGGAGAACAAGGATGTATTCACCCCTCCACTTT
>NA|TRBV13|15|TRBJ1-1|TRBD1
CASSLVRQGRTEAFF
TGTGCCAGCAGCTTAGTCAGACAGGGGAGGACTGAAGCTTTCTTT
>NA|TRBV28|16|TRBJ2-5|NA
CASSFTAGVGWETQYF
TGTGCCAGCAGTTTTACCGCCGGGGTGGGGTGGGAGACCCAGTACTTC
>NA|TRBV7-9|13|TRBJ2-7|NA
CASSLFLGDEQYF
TGTGCCAGCAGCCTTTTCCTAGGGGACGAGCAGTACTTC
>once|TRBV2|13|TRBJ1-2|NA
CASTSDSSYGYTF
TGTGCCAGCACTTCCGACAGCAGCTATGGCTACACCTTC
>NA|TRBV12-3/TRBV12-4|11|TRBJ2-3|NA
CASSFRGTQYF
TGTGCCAGCAGTTTTAGGGGAACGCAGTATTTT
>NA|TRBV12-3/TRBV12-4|13|TRBJ2-2|NA
CASSPRDTGELFF
TGTGCCAGCAGTCCCCGGGACACCGGGGAGCTGTTTTTT
>NA|TRBV6-5|14|TRBJ1-2|NA
CASSRSRPAYGYTF
TGTGCCAGCAGTCGGTCGCGGCCTGCCTATGGCTACACCTTC
>NA|TRBV11-1|15|TRBJ2-3|NA
CASSLGGPGWDTQYF
TGTGCCAGCAGCTTAGGGGGACCCGGTTGGGATACGCAGTATTTT
>NA|TRBV3-1/TRBV3-2|14|TRBJ2-2|NA
CASSPLEGSPELFF
TGTGCCAGCAGCCCCCTCGAGGGGTCCCCGGAGCTGTTTTTT
>NA|TRBV5-4|14|TRBJ2-1|NA
CASSSQALPNEQFF
TGTGCCAGCAGCTCCCAAGCCCTCCCCAATGAGCAGTTCTTC
>NA|TRBV7-2|13|TRBJ2-1|NA
CASSLASYNEQFF
TGTGCCAGCAGCTTAGCGAGCTACAATGAGCAGTTCTTC
>NA|TRBV6-5|15|TRBJ2-1|TRBD1
CASSRGQGAYNEQFF
TGTGCCAGCAGCCGGGGACAGGGGGCCTACAATGAGCAGTTCTTC
>NA|TRBV18|15|TRBJ1-5|TRBD1
CASSLGQGSNQPQHF
TGTGCCAGCTCACTCGGACAGGGAAGCAATCAGCCCCAGCATTTT
>NA|TRBV7-2|18|TRBJ2-5|TRBD2
CASSPRLAGGPAQETQYF
TGTGCCAGCAGCCCAAGACTAGCGGGGGGGCCGGCCCAAGAGACCCAGTACTTC
>NA|TRBV5-1|14|TRBJ1-1|NA
CASSYEEAQTEAFF
TGCGCCAGCAGCTATGAGGAGGCTCAGACTGAAGCTTTCTTT
>NA|TRBV4-1|17|TRBJ2-3|NA
CASSQDRPGLDTDTQYF
TGCGCCAGCAGCCAAGATAGACCGGGACTTGACACAGATACGCAGTATTTT
>NA|TRBV24-1|16|TRBJ2-7|NA
CATRAGPQGTVYEQYF
TGTGCCACCAGGGCCGGGCCCCAGGGGACGGTCTACGAGCAGTACTTC
>NA|TRBV7-2|15|TRBJ1-5|TRBD1
CASSPGTGSNQPQHF
TGTGCCAGCAGCCCGGGGACAGGGAGCAATCAGCCCCAGCATTTT
>NA|TRBV2|13|TRBJ2-7|TRBD1
CARSSGGAGEQYF
TGTGCCAGATCATCAGGGGGCGCGGGAGAGCAGTACTTC
>NA|TRBV30|14|TRBJ2-7|NA
CASDSGQTIYEQYF
TGTGCCTCAGATTCCGGACAGACAATCTACGAGCAGTACTTC
>NA|TRBV7-2|15|TRBJ1-4|TRBD1
CASSLDGTGSEKLFF
TGTGCCAGCAGCTTAGATGGGACAGGCAGCGAAAAACTGTTTTTT
>NA|TRBV7-3|14|TRBJ1-2|NA
CASSLGGGDYGYTF
TGTGCCAGCAGCTTAGGGGGAGGGGACTATGGCTACACCTTC
>NA|TRBV6-2/TRBV6-3|15|TRBJ1-2|NA
CASSTRRGPTYGYTF
TGTGCCAGCAGTACACGCAGAGGGCCAACTTATGGCTACACCTTC
>many|TRBV5-4|14|TRBJ1-2|NA
CASSLTGRNYGYTF
TGTGCCAGCAGCTTGACGGGCAGAAACTATGGCTACACCTTC
>NA|TRBV18|16|TRBJ1-2|TRBD1
CASSPRTGTANYGYTF
TGTGCCAGCTCACCGCGTACCGGGACAGCAAACTATGGCTACACCTTC
>NA|TRBV11-2|14|TRBJ1-2|NA
CASAAGTSNYGYTF
TGTGCCAGCGCGGCCGGGACATCGAACTATGGCTACACCTTC
>NA|TRBV7-2|15|TRBJ2-7|NA
CASSLSWSVSYEQYF
TGTGCCAGCAGCTTAAGTTGGTCTGTTTCCTACGAGCAGTACTTC
>NA|TRBV2|14|TRBJ2-2|NA
CASGRGRDTGELFF
TGTGCCAGCGGTCGGGGAAGGGACACCGGGGAGCTGTTTTTT
>NA|TRBV28|14|TRBJ1-1|NA
CASSWDSRRGEAFF
TGTGCCAGCAGTTGGGATTCCCGCCGGGGGGAAGCTTTCTTT
>NA|TRBV5-1|15|TRBJ2-7|NA
CASTRGEQLPYEQYF
TGCGCCAGCACCAGGGGAGAACAGTTGCCCTACGAGCAGTACTTC
>NA|TRBV13|13|TRBJ2-4|NA
CASGLRGGHIQYF
TGTGCCAGCGGGCTTCGAGGGGGGCACATTCAGTACTTC